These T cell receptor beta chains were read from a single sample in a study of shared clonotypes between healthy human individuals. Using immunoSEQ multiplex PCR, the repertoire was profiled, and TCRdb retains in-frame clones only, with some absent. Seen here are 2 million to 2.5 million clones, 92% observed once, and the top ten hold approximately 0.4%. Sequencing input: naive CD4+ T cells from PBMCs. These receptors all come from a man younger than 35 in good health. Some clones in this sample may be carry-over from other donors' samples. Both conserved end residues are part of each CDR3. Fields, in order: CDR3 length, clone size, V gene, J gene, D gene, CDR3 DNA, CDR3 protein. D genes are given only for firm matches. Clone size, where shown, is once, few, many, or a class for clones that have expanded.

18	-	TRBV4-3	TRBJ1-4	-	TGCGCCAGCAGCCAAGATGACGTCCGGAGGGGGGTAAATGAAAAACTGTTTTTT	CASSQDDVRRGVNEKLFF
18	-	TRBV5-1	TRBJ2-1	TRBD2	TGCGCCAGCAGCTTGAGGCCACTAGCGGGCGCCGCCGGGAATGAGCAGTTCTTC	CASSLRPLAGAAGNEQFF
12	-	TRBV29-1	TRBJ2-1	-	TGCAGCGCCCCCGGGGTTAACAATGAGCAGTTCTTC	CSAPGVNNEQFF
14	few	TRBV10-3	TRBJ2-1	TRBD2	TGTGCCATCAGGTTAGCGGGAGGCTTCAATGAGCAGTTCTTC	CAIRLAGGFNEQFF
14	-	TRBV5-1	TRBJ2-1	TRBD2	TGCGCCAGCAGCTTGATAGCGGGAGTAAAGGGACCGTTCTTC	CASSLIAGVKGPFF
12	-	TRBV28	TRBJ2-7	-	TGTGCCAGCAGTTTCGCCGTTTACGAGCAGTACTTC	CASSFAVYEQYF
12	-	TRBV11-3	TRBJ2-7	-	TGTGCCAGCAGCCAGGGTGGGTACGAGCAGTACTTC	CASSQGGYEQYF
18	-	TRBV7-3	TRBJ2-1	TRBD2	TGTGCCAGCAGCCCGGTCGCGGCTAGCGGGAGGGCACGGGGTGAGCAGTTCTTC	CASSPVAASGRARGEQFF
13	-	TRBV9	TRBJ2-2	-	TGTGCCAGCAGCGCACCTCAGAGGGGGGAGCTGTTTTTT	CASSAPQRGELFF
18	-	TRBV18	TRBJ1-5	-	TGTGCCAGCTCACCAAGAGGGGACACAGGGTCGGGTGGTCAGCCCCAGCATTTT	CASSPRGDTGSGGQPQHF
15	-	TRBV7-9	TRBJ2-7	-	TGTGCCAGCAGCTTAGAATCTAGCGCCGCCTACGAGCAGTACTTC	CASSLESSAAYEQYF
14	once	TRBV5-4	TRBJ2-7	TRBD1	TGTGCCAGCAGCATTGGACAGGGTGCCTACGAGCAGTACTTC	CASSIGQGAYEQYF
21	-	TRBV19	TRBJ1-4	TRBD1	TGTGCCAGTAGTATTTCGGGGACACTCGGGACAGGCAGTGCAACTAATGAAAAACTGTTTTTT	CASSISGTLGTGSATNEKLFF
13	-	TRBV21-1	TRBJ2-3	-	TGTGCCAGCAGCAATCCGGGGCCAGATACGCAGTATTTT	CASSNPGPDTQYF
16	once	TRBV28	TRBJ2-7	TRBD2	TGTGCCAGCAGTCCCCCCCGAATAGCGGGGGTTGGGGAGCAGTACTTC	CASSPPRIAGVGEQYF
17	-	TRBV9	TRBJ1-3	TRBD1	TGTGCCAGCAGCGAGTGGGGACAGACTGCCTCTGGAAACACCATATATTTT	CASSEWGQTASGNTIYF
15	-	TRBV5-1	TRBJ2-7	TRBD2	TGCGCCAGCAGCGGATTAGCGGGAGGGCCGAACGAGCAGTACTTC	CASSGLAGGPNEQYF
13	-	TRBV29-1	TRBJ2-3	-	TGCAGCGTTGGGGGGTTCCACACAGATACGCAGTATTTT	CSVGGFHTDTQYF
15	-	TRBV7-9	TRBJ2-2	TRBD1	TGTGCCAGCAGTACCGGGACAGGGAACACCGGGGAGCTGTTTTTT	CASSTGTGNTGELFF
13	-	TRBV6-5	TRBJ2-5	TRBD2	TGTGCCAGCAGGAGGACTAGTCAAGAGACCCAGTACTTC	CASRRTSQETQYF
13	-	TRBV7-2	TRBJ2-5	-	TGTGCCAGCACCGGCGCGCGGTCAGAGACCCAGTACTTC	CASTGARSETQYF
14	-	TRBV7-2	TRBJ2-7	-	TGTGCCAGCAGCTTGGGAACACAGACCTACGAGCAGTACTTC	CASSLGTQTYEQYF
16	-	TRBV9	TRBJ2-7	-	TGTGCCAGCAGCGTAGGTTTAGGCTTAAGCTCCTACGAGCAGTACTTC	CASSVGLGLSSYEQYF
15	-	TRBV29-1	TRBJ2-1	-	TGCAGCGTCTCACACACGGGTCTTTTGGGAGATGAGCAGTTCTTC	CSVSHTGLLGDEQFF
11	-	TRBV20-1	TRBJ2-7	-	TGCAGTGCTAGTAAAAGAGACGAGCAGTACTTC	CSASKRDEQYF
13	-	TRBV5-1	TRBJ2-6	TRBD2	TGCGCCACCGGGGAGGGAGGGGCCAACGTCCTGACTTTC	CATGEGGANVLTF
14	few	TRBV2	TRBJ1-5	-	TGTGCCAGCAGTGATAGGTCGCAGGATCAGCCCCAGCATTTT	CASSDRSQDQPQHF
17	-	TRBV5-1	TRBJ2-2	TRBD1	TGCGCCAGCAACCTCCGCCCCCGGGACAGGGACACCGGGGAGCTGTTTTTT	CASNLRPRDRDTGELFF
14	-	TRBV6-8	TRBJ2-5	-	TGTGCCAGCAGTTACCCCGCTCCCCAAGAGACCCAGTACTTC	CASSYPAPQETQYF
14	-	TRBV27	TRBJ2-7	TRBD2	TGTGCCAGCAGTAGACTAGCCGTTGGGTACGAGCAGTACTTC	CASSRLAVGYEQYF
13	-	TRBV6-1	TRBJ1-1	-	TGTGCCAGCAGTAAGGACAATCGCCCTGAAGCTTTCTTT	CASSKDNRPEAFF
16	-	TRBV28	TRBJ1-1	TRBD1	TGTGCCAGCAGTTTTATAACAGGGGGCTTACTGGTCGCAGCTTTCTTT	CASSFITGGLLVAAFF
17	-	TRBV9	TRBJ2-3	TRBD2	TGTGCCAGCACCAGACTAGCGGGAGTCGCCCCCACAGATACGCAGTATTTT	CASTRLAGVAPTDTQYF
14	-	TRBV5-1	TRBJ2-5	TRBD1	TGCGCCAGCAGCCTCGGACAGGGAAGAGAAACCCAGTACTTC	CASSLGQGRETQYF
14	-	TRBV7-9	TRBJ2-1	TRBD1	TGTGCCAGCAACGACAGGGGGCGGATCAATGAGCAGTTCTTC	CASNDRGRINEQFF
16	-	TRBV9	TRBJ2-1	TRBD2	TGTGCCAGCAGCGTATCTAGCGGGGCCTACTTAAATGAGCAGTTCTTC	CASSVSSGAYLNEQFF
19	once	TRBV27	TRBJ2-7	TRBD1	TGTGCCAGCAGTTTCTCGTCCCGGGACAGGGGTGTGGGGACCTACGAGCAGTACTTC	CASSFSSRDRGVGTYEQYF
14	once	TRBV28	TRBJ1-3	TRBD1	TGTGCCAGCAGCCGGACAGGGTCTGGAAACACCATATATTTT	CASSRTGSGNTIYF
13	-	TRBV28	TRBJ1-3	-	TGTGCCAGCATTGTCCCGGGAGGAAACACCATATATTTT	CASIVPGGNTIYF
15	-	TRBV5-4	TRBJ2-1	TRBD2	TGTGCCAGCAGCCCGAGACTAGCGGGGACCAATGAGCAGTTCTTC	CASSPRLAGTNEQFF
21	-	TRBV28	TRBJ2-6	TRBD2	TGTGCCAGCAGTTTTCTGACTAGCGGGAGGTTAGGGGGATCTGGGGCCAACGTCCTGACTTTC	CASSFLTSGRLGGSGANVLTF
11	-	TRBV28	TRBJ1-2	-	TGTGCCAGCAGGATTAACTATGGCTACACCTTC	CASRINYGYTF
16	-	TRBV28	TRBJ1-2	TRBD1	TGTGCCAGCAGTTTAACCCCGAAGGGGGCTTACTATGGCTACACCTTC	CASSLTPKGAYYGYTF
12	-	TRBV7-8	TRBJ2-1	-	TGTGCCAGCAGCTCAGGGTACAATGAGCAGTTCTTC	CASSSGYNEQFF
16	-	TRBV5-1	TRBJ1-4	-	TGCGCCAGCAGCCCTCTTGGGCCTCAGACTAATGAAAAACTGTTTTTT	CASSPLGPQTNEKLFF
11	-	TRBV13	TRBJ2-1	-	TGTGCCAGCAGCGGCAACAATGAGCAGTTCTTC	CASSGNNEQFF
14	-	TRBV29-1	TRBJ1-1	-	TGCAGCGTCGCGCCGGGACTGCGGAACACTGAAGCTTTCTTT	CSVAPGLRNTEAFF
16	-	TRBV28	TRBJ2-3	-	TGTGCCAGCAGTTTGTGGCAGCGTACTAGCACAGATACGCAGTATTTT	CASSLWQRTSTDTQYF
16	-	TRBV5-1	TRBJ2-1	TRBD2	TGCGCCAGCAGCTTGGCTCCGGGGGGCTCCTACAATGAGCAGTTCTTC	CASSLAPGGSYNEQFF
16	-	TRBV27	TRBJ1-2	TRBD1	TGTGCCAGCAGCTCCCGACCTACAGGGGGGACAAATGGCTACACCTTC	CASSSRPTGGTNGYTF
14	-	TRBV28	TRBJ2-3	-	TGTGCCAGCGGACTACTCAGTGGGCTAGATACGCAGTATTTT	CASGLLSGLDTQYF
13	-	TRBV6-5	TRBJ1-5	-	TGTGCCAGCAGGAACGAGGGGGACTCTCCCCAGCATTTT	CASRNEGDSPQHF
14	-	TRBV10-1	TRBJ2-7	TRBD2	TGCGCCAACTTGACTAGCGGGACCACCTACGAGCAGTACTTC	CANLTSGTTYEQYF